Below are 23 T cell receptor beta chains sequenced from a single sample in a study of human T cells and chemical hapten exposure. TCRdb reprocessed the RACE reads via MiXCR and lists one record per CDR3 protein. The data hold about 350,000 distinct CDR3 sequences, with about 6.9% observed a single time. Time point given: patch test 2, 6 weeks after DPC sensitization. Sample treatment: therapeutic diphenylcyclopropenone sensitization with weekly scalp DPC. Sequenced material: whole blood, taken in connection with sensitization to the hapten diphenylcyclopropenone (DPC). The receptor set was obtained from a young woman with alopecia areata. Some clones in this sample may be carry-over from other donors' samples.

The sample holds many counts of this clonotype. The gene calls are TRBV5-1 and TRBJ1-2, with TRBD1 identical over 8 bases. Germline trimming cut 4 bases from V and 4 bases from J; bases unmatched to any gene: 9. The CDR3 is 15 residues long. Per germline, CDR1 SGHRS and CDR2 YFSETQ. CDR3 sequence reads: CASSPRTGMSYGYTF. Here the CDR3 DNA reads TGCGCCAGCAGCCCGCGGACAGGGATGAGCTATGGCTACACCTTC.

The gene calls are TRBV9 and TRBJ1-1, with D maybe TRBD1 (5 bases). The CDR3 totals 13 residues. The ends were cut back, 4 bases at V and 5 bases at J, with 12 bases in the middle. The germline CDR1 and CDR2 sequences are SGDLS and YYNGEE. The CDR3 sequence is CASSYDTGTEAFF. Here the CDR3 DNA reads TGTGCCAGCAGCTACGACACAGGTACTGAAGCTTTCTTT. Full variable domain (remainder filled in from reference TRBV9 and TRBJ1-1): DSGVTQTPKHLITATGQRVTLRCSPRSGDLSVYWYQQSLDQGLQFLIQYYNGEERAKGNILERFSAQQFPDLHSELNLSSLELGDSALYFCASSYDTGTEAFFGQGTRLTVV.

This clonotype came up a few times. This chain joins TRBV7-9 and TRBJ2-5; no definite D call. The CDR3 contains 14 residues. Germline-derived CDR1 and CDR2 are SEHNR and FQNEAQ (reference sequence). V shed 5 bases and J shed 4 bases, with 14 bases lying between them. This CDR3 is CASSPGRAGETQYF. The CDR3 region has the DNA TGTGCCAGCAGCCCAGGACGGGCCGGAGAGACCCAGTACTTC.

The chain has TRBV6-1 and TRBJ1-6; D uncertain. The V and J ends lost 1 base and 3 bases respectively, with 19 bases between them. Germline assignment: CDR1 MNHNS and CDR2 SASEGT. CDR3 size: 19 residues. Written as DNA, the CDR3 is TGTGCCAGCAGTGAAGGTAACCGGTTGGCAGGCGACTATAATTCACCCCTCCACTTT. This translates into CASSEGNRLAGDYNSPLHF.

This clonotype was counted ten times or more. The rearrangement links TRBV7-6 to TRBJ2-3; no definite D call. The CDR3 extends over 14 amino acids. Trimming stripped 2 bases from V and 5 bases from J, with 11 bases between. The germline CDR1 and CDR2 sequences are SGHVS and FNYEAQ. The CDR3 nucleotides read TGTGCCAGCAGCTTAAGTATGGCGATAGATACGCAGTATTTT. Amino acids: CASSLSMAIDTQYF.

Ten or more counts support this clonotype. The chain couples TRBV20-1 to TRBJ1-5, with TRBD1 as a possible D gene (5 bases). CDR3 size: 14 residues. V dropped 6 bases and J dropped 7 bases, with 19 bases sitting between them. Germline lookup yields CDR1 DFQATT and CDR2 SNEGSKA (reference sequence). CDR3 loop: CSAPLRGVGQPQHF. Here the CDR3 DNA reads TGCAGTGCGCCGTTGAGGGGCGTTGGACAGCCCCAGCATTTT.

This clonotype was observed a handful of times. V usage is TRBV15 and J usage is TRBJ2-2, with a possible D match to TRBD1 (8 bases). Germline CDR1 LNHNV, CDR2 YYDKDF (reference sequence). The V end lost 2 bases, the J end lost 1 base, and 11 bases lay between the germline ends. CDR3 length equals 16 residues. As DNA, the CDR3 is TGTGCCACCAGCAGAAGCGGGACAGGGAACACCGGGGAGCTGTTTTTT. Translating gives CATSRSGTGNTGELFF.

The chain carries TRBV15 and TRBJ2-3; no firm D call. Germline CDR1 reads LNHNV; CDR2 reads YYDKDF (reference sequence). Trimming pared 0 bases from V and 4 bases from J, leaving 20 bases between. The CDR3 extends over 18 amino acids. CDR3 DNA: TGTGCCACCAGCAGAGATAAGGGCTCCCAGCTCGGACCAGATACGCAGTATTTT. Translated: CATSRDKGSQLGPDTQYF.

A remark on this clonotype: Germline and junction disagree at one end, which may indicate a read error. The V and J genes are TRBV27 and TRBJ2-5; TRBD2 aligns across 10 bases. CDR1 is MNHEY and CDR2 is SMNVEV in the germline V gene (reference sequence). The CDR3 totals 15 residues. The CDR3 sequence: CASSLSPSAGGPQYF. CDR3 coding DNA: TGTGCCAGCAGTCTATCCCCCTCAGCGGGGGGGCCCCAGTACTTC.

A few counts support this clonotype. The gene calls are TRBV7-9 and TRBJ1-4, with 8 bases aligning to TRBD1. V lost 4 bases, J lost 10 bases, and 5 bases stayed unmatched. Germline CDR1 is SEHNR and CDR2 is FQNEAQ (reference sequence). This CDR3 region has 13 residues. DNA of the CDR3: TGTGCCAGCAGCTCACCGGGACAGGCAAAACTGTTTTTT. Residues: CASSSPGQAKLFF.

This clonotype was counted at least ten times. The gene calls are TRBV7-9 and TRBJ2-3, with TRBD1 as a possible D gene (5 bases). Deletions cut 4 bases from V and 2 bases from J, with 10 bases between. CDR1 is SEHNR and CDR2 is FQNEAQ in the germline V gene (reference sequence). This CDR3 is built from 14 residues. CDR3 protein: CASSSPTVTDTQYF. In nucleotides, the CDR3 is TGTGCCAGCAGCTCACCGACAGTCACAGATACGCAGTATTTT.

This clonotype showed up many times. The V gene is TRBV12-3 or TRBV12-4, the J gene TRBJ2-2; tentatively, D is TRBD1 (6 bases). This CDR3 is 14 amino acids long. Trimming took 4 bases from V and 10 from J, leaving 16 bases between them. The CDR3 spells CASSSLRLGQELFF. For the CDR3, the DNA is TGTGCCAGCAGTTCCTTACGATTGGGACAGGAGCTGTTTTTT.

The chain carries TRBV5-4 and TRBJ2-7; possible D gene TRBD2, 7 bases. Trimming removed 2 bases at V and 2 bases at J, with 14 bases between. The CDR3 extends over 15 amino acids. Germline CDR1 reads SGHNT; CDR2 reads YYREEE (reference sequence). The CDR3 is CASSLRGGTTYEQYF. The DNA of the CDR3 is TGTGCCAGCAGCTTAAGGGGGGGGACCACCTACGAGCAGTACTTC.

A few counts support this clonotype. The CDR3 coding sequence is TGCGCCAGCAGCTTGGAGGACGAGACCCAGTACTTC. Its protein product is CASSLEDETQYF. The V gene is TRBV5-1, the J gene TRBJ2-5; D call uncertain. The CDR3 runs 12 residues. Germline V gene lookup returns CDR1 SGHRS and CDR2 YFSETQ. Trimming removed 0 bases at V and 5 bases at J, with 5 bases between.

This clonotype was found many times. The chain carries TRBV11-2 and TRBJ1-1; TRBD1 aligns across 7 bases. The germline gives CDR1 SGHAT, CDR2 FQNNGV. The junction had 7 bases not matched to a gene; V was cut back by 5 bases and J by 7 bases. The CDR3 length is 13 residues. The CDR3 loop reads CASSDYTGDEAFF. CDR3 DNA: TGTGCCAGCAGCGATTACACAGGGGATGAAGCTTTCTTT.

The rearrangement joins TRBV10-3 to TRBJ2-7; 7 bases match TRBD1. Germline-derived CDR1 and CDR2 are ENHRY and SYGVKD. This CDR3 spans 12 amino acids. Unmatched junction bases numbered 5, after V lost 10 bases and J lost 2 bases. CDR3 sequence (DNA): TGTGCCACCCAGGGGGATGCCTACGAGCAGTACTTC. Its protein product is CATQGDAYEQYF.

This clonotype was found many times. CDR3 loop: CASREQGANTGELFF. The CDR3, as DNA: TGTGCCAGCAGGGAACAGGGCGCGAACACCGGGGAGCTGTTTTTT. The genes are TRBV28 and TRBJ2-2; a weak D match, TRBD1 (6 bases). Trimming took 6 bases from V and 0 from J, leaving 11 bases between them. Germline V gene lookup returns CDR1 MDHEN and CDR2 SYDVKM. The CDR3 totals 15 residues.

There are a few counts of this clonotype. The J gene is TRBJ1-2, the V gene TRBV14; D not certain. This CDR3 is 14 amino acids long. The V end lost 1 base, the J end lost 4 bases, and 10 bases lay between the germline ends. Germline values: CDR1 SGHDN, CDR2 FVKESK. The CDR3 bases are TGTGCCAGCAGCCAAGCCAACAGTTTCTATGGCTACACCTTC. It is translated as CASSQANSFYGYTF.

This clonotype occurred a few times. The chain carries TRBV18 and TRBJ2-5; TRBD1 agrees at 11 bases. The CDR3 covers 15 residues. Germline V lookup: CDR1 KGHSH, CDR2 LQKENI. Trimming cost V 5 bases and J 3 bases; bases outside gene matches: 5. This chain's CDR3 is CASSAPGQGEETQYF. The CDR3 DNA reads TGTGCCAGCTCAGCCCCGGGACAGGGGGAAGAGACCCAGTACTTC.

This clonotype was seen many times. V is TRBV7-9 and J is TRBJ1-1; TRBD1 agrees at 8 bases. The germline gives CDR1 SEHNR, CDR2 FQNEAQ (reference sequence). The CDR3 has 14 amino acids. J lost 3 bases, V lost 6 bases, and 6 bases had no gene match. The CDR3 DNA reads as TGTGCCAGCAGGGAACAGGGGGTCGACACTGAAGCTTTCTTT. Encoded protein: CASREQGVDTEAFF.

The table lists this clonotype with a few counts. The chain joins TRBV27 to TRBJ1-5; D may be TRBD1 (6 bases). Germline V gene sequence: CDR1 MNHEY, CDR2 SMNVEV (reference sequence). There are 12 residues in the CDR3. This chain's CDR3 is CAQGIGNQPQHF. As DNA, the CDR3 is TGTGCACAGGGTATCGGCAATCAGCCCCAGCATTTT.

A few counts support this clonotype. V and J are TRBV20-1 and TRBJ2-5; 8 bases map to TRBD1. The ends lost 5 bases at V and 4 bases at J; junction bases unmatched: 6. Germline-derived CDR1 and CDR2 are DFQATT and SNEGSKA (reference sequence). The CDR3 spans 13 residues. The CDR3 loop reads CSAADRVRETQYF. CDR3 coding DNA: TGCAGTGCTGCGGACAGGGTTAGAGAGACCCAGTACTTC.

This clonotype has more than one count but fewer than ten. The rearrangement uses TRBV12-3 or TRBV12-4 and TRBJ2-3, with TRBD1 identical over 7 bases. The CDR3 runs to 16 residues. V trimming: 6 bases; J trimming: 2 bases; junction bases outside the gene matches: 11. This CDR3 is CASSQRQGIFTDTQYF. The DNA of the CDR3 is TGTGCCAGCAGCCAAAGACAGGGCATATTCACAGATACGCAGTATTTT.